This T cell receptor beta chain was retrieved from a study of blood T cell repertoires in COVID-19. Sequencing was performed with immunoSEQ multiplex PCR; in TCRdb, only in-frame clones are kept and a portion is missing. The data show around 130,000 clones, approximately 86% seen once. The germline V gene encodes CDR1 MGHDK and CDR2 SYGVNS. This CDR3 has 12 amino acids. V lost 4 bases and J 7 bases, leaving 7 bases between the germline ends. The sequencing input was peripheral blood. V usage is TRBV25-1 and J usage is TRBJ2-2; D is undetermined. The source of this sequence is a woman aged 45-60 years who had recovered from COVID-19. In DNA, the CDR3 is TGTGCCAGCAGTGCGAGAGTCGGGGAGCTGTTTTTT. Translated, it gives CASSARVGELFF.